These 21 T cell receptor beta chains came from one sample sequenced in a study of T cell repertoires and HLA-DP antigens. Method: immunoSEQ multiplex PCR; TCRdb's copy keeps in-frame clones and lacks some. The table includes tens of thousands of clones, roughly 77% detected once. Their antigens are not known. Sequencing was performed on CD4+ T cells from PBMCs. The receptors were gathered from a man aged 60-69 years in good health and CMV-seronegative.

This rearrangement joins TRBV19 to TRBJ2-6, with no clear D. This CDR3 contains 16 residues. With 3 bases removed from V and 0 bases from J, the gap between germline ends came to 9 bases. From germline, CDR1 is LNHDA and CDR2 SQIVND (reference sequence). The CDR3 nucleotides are TGTGCCAGTAGTATGGGAATCAGCTCTGGGGCCAACGTCCTGACTTTC. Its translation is CASSMGISSGANVLTF.

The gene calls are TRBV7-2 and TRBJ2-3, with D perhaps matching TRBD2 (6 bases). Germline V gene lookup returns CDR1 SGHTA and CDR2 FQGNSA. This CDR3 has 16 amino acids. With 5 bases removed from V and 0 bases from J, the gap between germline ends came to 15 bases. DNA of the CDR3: TGTGCCAGCAGCACCGCCGGGACTCGTAGCACAGATACGCAGTATTTT. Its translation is CASSTAGTRSTDTQYF.

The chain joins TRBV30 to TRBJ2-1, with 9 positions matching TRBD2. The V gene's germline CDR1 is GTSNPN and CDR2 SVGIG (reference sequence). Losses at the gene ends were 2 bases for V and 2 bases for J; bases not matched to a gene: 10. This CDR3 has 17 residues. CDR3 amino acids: CAWSPPNSGRTYNEQFF. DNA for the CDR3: TGTGCCTGGAGTCCTCCTAATAGCGGGAGAACCTACAATGAGCAGTTCTTC.

CDR3 amino acids: CSAYLGQGGVEYV. The CDR3 region has the DNA TGCAGCGCCTACCTGGGACAGGGCGGGGTGGAGTACGTC. This sequence joins TRBV29-1 and TRBJ2-7, with 9 bases aligning to TRBD1. From germline, CDR1 is SQVTM and CDR2 ANQGSEA. After removal of 7 bases from V and 11 bases from J, the junction contained 15 bases not matched to a gene. The CDR3 loop spans 13 amino acids.

The CDR3 reads CASSLGTEGETQYF. The DNA of the CDR3 is TGTGCCAGCAGCTTGGGGACAGAAGGGGAGACCCAGTACTTC. V gene TRBV7-8 combines with J gene TRBJ2-5; 7 bases align to TRBD1. CDR1 is SGHVS, CDR2 FQNEAQ, per germline. CDR3 length: 14 amino acids. Trimming cost V 3 bases and J 5 bases; bases outside gene matches: 6.

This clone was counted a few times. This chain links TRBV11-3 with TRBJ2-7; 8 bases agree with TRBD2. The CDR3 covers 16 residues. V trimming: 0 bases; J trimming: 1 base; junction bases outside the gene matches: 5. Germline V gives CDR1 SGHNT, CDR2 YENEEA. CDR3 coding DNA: TGTGCCAGCAGCTTAGAGAAGGGCGGGGGGTCCTACGAGCAGTACTTC. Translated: CASSLEKGGGSYEQYF.

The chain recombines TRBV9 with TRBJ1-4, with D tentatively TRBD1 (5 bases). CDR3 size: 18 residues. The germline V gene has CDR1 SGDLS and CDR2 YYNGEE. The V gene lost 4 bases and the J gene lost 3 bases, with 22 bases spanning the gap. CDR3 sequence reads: CASSPSGWGGGSNEKLFF. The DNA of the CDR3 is TGTGCCAGCAGCCCCAGTGGGTGGGGCGGAGGATCTAATGAAAAACTGTTTTTT.

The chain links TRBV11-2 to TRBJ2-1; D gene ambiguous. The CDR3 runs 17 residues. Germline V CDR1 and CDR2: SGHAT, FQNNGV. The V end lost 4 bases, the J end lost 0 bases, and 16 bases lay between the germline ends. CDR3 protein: CASSSLTRPSSYNEQFF. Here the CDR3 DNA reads TGTGCCAGCAGCTCCCTGACGCGGCCAAGCTCCTACAATGAGCAGTTCTTC.

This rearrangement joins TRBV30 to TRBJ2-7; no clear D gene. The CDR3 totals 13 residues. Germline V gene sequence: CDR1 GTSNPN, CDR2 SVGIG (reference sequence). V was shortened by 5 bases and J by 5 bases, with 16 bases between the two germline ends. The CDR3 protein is CAWGPGGVDEQYF. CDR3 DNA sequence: TGTGCCTGGGGGCCGGGTGGAGTCGACGAGCAGTACTTC.

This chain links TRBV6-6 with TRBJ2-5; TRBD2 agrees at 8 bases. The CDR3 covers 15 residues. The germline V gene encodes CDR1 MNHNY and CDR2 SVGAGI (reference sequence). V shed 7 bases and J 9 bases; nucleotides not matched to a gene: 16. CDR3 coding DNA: TGTGCCAGCAAACTGGGCGGGAGGCCTGTAGGGGCCCAGTACTTC. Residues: CASKLGGRPVGAQYF.

The CDR3 region has the DNA TGTGCCGGGACAGGGATTCATAATTCACCCCTCCACTTT. As protein: CAGTGIHNSPLHF. The chain uses TRBV30 and TRBJ1-6, with 9 bases identical to TRBD1. The CDR3 runs 13 residues. Germline V gives CDR1 GTSNPN, CDR2 SVGIG (reference sequence). V lost 8 bases and J lost 5; bases outside the gene matches: 4.

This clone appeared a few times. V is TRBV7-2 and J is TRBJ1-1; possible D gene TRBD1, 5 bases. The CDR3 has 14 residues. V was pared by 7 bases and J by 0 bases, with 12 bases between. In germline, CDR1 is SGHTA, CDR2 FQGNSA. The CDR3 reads CASKNRGLNTEAFF. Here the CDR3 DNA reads TGTGCCAGCAAGAATAGGGGTTTGAACACTGAAGCTTTCTTT.

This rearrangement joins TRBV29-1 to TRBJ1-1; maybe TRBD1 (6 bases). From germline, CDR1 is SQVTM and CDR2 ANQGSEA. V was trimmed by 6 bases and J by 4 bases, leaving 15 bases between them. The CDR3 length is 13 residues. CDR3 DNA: TGCAGCGTCTACAGGGACTTGGGCACTGAAGCTTTCTTT. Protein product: CSVYRDLGTEAFF.

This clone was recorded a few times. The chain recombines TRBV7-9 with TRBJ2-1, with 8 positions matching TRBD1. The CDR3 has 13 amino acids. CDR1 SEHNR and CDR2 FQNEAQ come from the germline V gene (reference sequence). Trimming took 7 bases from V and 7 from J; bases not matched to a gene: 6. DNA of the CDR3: TGTGCCAGCACTCAGGGGGCGGGGAATGAGCAGTTCTTC. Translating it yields CASTQGAGNEQFF. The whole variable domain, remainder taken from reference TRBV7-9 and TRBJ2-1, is DTGVSQNPRHKITKRGQNVTFRCDPISEHNRLYWYRQTLGQGPEFLTYFQNEAQLEKSRLLSDRFSAERPKGSFSTLEIQRTEQGDSAMYLCASTQGAGNEQFFGPGTRLTVL.

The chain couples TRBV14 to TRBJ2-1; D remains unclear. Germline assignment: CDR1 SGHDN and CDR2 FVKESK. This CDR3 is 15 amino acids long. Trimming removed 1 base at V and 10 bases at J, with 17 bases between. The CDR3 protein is CASSQGGIGADEQFF. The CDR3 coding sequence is TGTGCCAGCAGCCAAGGCGGAATCGGAGCAGACGAGCAGTTCTTC.

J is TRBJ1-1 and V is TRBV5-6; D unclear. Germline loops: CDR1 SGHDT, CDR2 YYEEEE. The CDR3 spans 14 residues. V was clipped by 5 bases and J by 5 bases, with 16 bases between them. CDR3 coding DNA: TGTGCCAGCAGTACCCCAGTGGGCAATACTGAAGCTTTCTTT. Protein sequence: CASSTPVGNTEAFF.

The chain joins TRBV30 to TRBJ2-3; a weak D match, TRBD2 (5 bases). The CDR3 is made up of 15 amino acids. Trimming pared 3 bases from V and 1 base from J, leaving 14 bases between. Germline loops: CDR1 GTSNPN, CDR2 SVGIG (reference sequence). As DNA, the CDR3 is TGTGCCTGGAGCCCGGGCCGGACTCGCACAGATACGCAGTATTTT. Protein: CAWSPGRTRTDTQYF.

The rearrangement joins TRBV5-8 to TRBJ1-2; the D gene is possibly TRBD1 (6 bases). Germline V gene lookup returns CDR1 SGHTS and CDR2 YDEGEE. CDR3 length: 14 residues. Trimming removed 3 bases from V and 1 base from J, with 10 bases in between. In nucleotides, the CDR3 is TGTGCCAGCAGCTGGGGACACCTTAACTATGGCTACACCTTC. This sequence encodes CASSWGHLNYGYTF. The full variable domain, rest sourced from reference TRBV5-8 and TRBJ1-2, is EAGVTQSPTHLIKTRGQQATLRCSPISGHTSVYWYQQALGLGLQFLLWYDEGEERNRGNFPPRFSGRQFPNYSSELNVNALELEDSALYLCASSWGHLNYGYTFGSGTRLTVV.

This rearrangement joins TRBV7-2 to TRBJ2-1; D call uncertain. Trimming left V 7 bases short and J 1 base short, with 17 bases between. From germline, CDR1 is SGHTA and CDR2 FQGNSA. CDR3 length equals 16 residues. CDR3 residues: CASTVLVSRSYNEQFF. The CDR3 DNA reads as TGTGCCAGCACCGTATTGGTCTCCCGGTCCTACAATGAGCAGTTCTTC.

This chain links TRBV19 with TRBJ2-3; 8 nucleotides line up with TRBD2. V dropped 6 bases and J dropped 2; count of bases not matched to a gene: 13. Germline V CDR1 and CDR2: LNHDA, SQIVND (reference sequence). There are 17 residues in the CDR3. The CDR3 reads CASSDEGSGAFTDTQYF. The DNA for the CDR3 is TGTGCCAGTAGCGATGAGGGTAGCGGGGCCTTCACAGATACGCAGTATTTT. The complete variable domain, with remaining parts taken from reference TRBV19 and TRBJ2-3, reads DGGITQSPKYLFRKEGQNVTLSCEQNLNHDAMYWYRQDPGQGLRLIYYSQIVNDFQKGDIAEGYSVSREKKESFPLTVTSAQKNPTAFYLCASSDEGSGAFTDTQYFGPGTRLTVL.

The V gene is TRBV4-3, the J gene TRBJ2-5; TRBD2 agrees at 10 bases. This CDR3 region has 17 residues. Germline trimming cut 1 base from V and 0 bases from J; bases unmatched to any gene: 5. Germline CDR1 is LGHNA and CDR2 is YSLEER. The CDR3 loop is CASSQALAGAYQETQYF. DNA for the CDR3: TGCGCCAGCAGCCAAGCCCTAGCGGGAGCTTACCAAGAGACCCAGTACTTC.